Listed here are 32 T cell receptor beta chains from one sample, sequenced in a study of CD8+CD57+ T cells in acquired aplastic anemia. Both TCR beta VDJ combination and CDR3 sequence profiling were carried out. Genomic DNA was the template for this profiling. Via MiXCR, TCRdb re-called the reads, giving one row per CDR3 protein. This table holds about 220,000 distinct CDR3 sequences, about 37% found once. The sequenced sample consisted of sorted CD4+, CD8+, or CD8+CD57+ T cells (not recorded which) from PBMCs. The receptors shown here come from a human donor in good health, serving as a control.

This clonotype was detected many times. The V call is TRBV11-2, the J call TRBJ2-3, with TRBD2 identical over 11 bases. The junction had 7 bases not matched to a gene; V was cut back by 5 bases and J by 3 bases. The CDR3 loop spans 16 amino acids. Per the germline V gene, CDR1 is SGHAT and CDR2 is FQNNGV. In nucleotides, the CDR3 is TGTGCCAGCAGCCTAATAGCGGGGGGGCCTACAGATACGCAGTATTTT. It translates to CASSLIAGGPTDTQYF.

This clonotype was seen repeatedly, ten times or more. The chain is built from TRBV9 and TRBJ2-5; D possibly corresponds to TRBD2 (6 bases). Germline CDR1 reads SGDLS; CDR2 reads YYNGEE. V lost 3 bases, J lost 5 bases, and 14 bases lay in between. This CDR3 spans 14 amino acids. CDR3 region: CASSARLGGETQYF. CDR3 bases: TGTGCCAGCAGCGCCCGACTAGGCGGGGAGACCCAGTACTTC.

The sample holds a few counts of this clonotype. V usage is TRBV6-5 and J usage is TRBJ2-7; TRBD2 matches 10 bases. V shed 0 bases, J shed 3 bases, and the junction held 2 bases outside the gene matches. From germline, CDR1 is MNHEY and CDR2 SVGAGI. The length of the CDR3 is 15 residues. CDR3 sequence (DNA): TGTGCCAGCAGTTACTCTCTAGCGGGAGTCTACGAGCAGTACTTC. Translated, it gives CASSYSLAGVYEQYF.

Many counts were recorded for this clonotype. DNA of the CDR3: TGTGCCAGCAGTTTAGAGACAACCCAAGAGACCCAGTACTTC. As protein: CASSLETTQETQYF. The chain joins TRBV2 to TRBJ2-5; D is unclear. Trimming took off 5 bases at V and 1 base at J, with 11 bases between the two ends. CDR3 length: 14 amino acids. Germline assignment: CDR1 SNHLY and CDR2 FYNNEI.

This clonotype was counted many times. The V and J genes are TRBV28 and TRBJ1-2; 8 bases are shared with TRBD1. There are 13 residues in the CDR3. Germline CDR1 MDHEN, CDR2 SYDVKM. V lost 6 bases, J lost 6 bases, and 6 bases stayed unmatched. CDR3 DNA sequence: TGTGCCAGCAGCAAGGACAGGGATGATGGCTACACCTTC. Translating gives CASSKDRDDGYTF.

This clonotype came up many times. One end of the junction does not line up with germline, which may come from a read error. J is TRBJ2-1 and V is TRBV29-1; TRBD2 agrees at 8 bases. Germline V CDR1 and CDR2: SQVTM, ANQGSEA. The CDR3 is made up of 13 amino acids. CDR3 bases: TGCAGCGTTGAGGAGGCGGAGCGGGAGAAAATGATCTTC. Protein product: CSVEEAEREKMIF.

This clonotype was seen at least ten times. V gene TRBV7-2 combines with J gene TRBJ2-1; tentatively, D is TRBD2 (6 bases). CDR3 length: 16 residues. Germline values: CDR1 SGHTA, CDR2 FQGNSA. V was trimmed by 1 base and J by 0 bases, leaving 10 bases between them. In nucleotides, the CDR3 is TGTGCCAGCAGCTTAGTGGCGGGGCACTCCTACAATGAGCAGTTCTTC. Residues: CASSLVAGHSYNEQFF.

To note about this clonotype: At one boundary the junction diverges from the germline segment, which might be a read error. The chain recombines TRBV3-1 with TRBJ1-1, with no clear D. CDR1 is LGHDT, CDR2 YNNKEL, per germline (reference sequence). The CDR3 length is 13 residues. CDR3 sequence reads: CAGSLGLNTEAFF. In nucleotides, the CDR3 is TGTGCCGGCAGCCTAGGATTAAACACTGAAGCTTTCTTT.

CDR3 amino acids: CASGPGGNTIYF. CDR3 in DNA: TGTGCCAGCGGCCCGGGGGGAAACACCATATATTTT. This rearrangement joins TRBV12-3 or TRBV12-4 to TRBJ1-3; D gene uncertain. V lost 8 bases to trimming and J lost 4 bases, with 9 bases between them. The CDR3 covers 12 residues.

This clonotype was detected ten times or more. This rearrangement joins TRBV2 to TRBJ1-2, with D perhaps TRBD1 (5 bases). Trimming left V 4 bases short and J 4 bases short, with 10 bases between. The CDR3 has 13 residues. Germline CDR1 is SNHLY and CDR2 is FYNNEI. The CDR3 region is CASSVIRAYGYTF. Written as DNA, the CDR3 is TGTGCCAGCAGTGTCATCAGGGCCTATGGCTACACCTTC.

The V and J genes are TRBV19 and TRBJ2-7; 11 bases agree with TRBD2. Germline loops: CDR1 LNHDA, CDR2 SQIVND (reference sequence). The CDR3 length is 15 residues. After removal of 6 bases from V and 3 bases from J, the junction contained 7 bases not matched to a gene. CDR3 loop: CASRIGLAGNYEQYF. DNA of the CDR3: TGTGCCAGTAGGATCGGACTAGCGGGCAACTACGAGCAGTACTTC.

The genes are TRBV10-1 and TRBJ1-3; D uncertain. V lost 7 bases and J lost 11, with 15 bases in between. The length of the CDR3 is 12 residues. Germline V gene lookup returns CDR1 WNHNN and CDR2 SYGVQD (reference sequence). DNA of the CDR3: TGCGCCAGCATAGTCGTAAGGGAAGCCATATATTTT. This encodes CASIVVREAIYF.

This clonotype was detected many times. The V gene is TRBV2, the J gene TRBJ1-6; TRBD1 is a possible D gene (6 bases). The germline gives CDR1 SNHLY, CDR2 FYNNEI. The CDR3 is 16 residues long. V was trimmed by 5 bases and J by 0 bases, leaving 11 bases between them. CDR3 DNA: TGTGCCAGCAGTTTAAGGGGGGCCTCCTATAATTCACCCCTCCACTTT. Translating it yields CASSLRGASYNSPLHF.

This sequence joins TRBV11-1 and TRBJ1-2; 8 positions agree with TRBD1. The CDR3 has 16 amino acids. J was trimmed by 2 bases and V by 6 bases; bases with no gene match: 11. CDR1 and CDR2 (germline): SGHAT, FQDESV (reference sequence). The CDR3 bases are TGTGCCAGCAGTTTAAGTAGACAGGGGCCAAACTATGGCTACACCTTC. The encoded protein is CASSLSRQGPNYGYTF.

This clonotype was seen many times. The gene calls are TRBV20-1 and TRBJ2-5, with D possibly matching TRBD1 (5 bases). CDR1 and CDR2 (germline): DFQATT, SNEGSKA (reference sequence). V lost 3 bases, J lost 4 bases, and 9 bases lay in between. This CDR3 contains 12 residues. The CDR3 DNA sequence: TGCAGTGCTAGGAGCAGGGTAGAGACCCAGTACTTC. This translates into CSARSRVETQYF.

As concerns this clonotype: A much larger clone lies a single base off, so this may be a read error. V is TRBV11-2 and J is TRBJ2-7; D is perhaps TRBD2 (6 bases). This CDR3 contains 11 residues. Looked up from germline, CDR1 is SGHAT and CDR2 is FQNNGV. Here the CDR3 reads CVSSWRGEQYF. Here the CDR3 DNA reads TGTGTCAGCAGCTGGAGGGGCGAGCAGTACTTC.

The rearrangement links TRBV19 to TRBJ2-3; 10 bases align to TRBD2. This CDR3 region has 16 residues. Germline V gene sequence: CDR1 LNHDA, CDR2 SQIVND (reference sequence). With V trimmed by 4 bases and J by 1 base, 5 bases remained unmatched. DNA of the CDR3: TGTGCCAGTAGTACCCTAGCGGGGGCCCGCACAGATACGCAGTATTTT. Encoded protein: CASSTLAGARTDTQYF.

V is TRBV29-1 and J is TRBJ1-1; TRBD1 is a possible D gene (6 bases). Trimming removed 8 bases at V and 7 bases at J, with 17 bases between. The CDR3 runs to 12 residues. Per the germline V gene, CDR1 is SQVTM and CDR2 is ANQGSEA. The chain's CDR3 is CSWAGDMSEAFF. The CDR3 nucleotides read TGCAGCTGGGCAGGGGATATGAGTGAAGCTTTCTTT.

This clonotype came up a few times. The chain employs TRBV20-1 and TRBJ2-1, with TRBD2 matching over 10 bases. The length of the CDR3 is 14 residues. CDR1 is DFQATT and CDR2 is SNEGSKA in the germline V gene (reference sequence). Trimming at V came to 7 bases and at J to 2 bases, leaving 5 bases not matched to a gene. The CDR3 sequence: CSVLTSGAYNEQFF. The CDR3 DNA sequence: TGCAGTGTTCTAACTAGCGGGGCCTACAATGAGCAGTTCTTC.

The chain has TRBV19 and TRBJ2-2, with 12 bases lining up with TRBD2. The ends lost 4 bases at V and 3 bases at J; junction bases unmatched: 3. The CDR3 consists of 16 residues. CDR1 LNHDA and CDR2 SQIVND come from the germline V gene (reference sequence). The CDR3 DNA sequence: TGTGCCAGTAGTACAAGACTAGCGGGGGACACCGGGGAGCTGTTTTTT. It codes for CASSTRLAGDTGELFF.

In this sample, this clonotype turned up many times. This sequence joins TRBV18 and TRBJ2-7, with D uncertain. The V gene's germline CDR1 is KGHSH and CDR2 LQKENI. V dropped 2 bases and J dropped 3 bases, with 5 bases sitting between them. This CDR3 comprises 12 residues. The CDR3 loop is CASSPTVYEQYF. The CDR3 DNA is TGTGCCAGCTCACCAACAGTCTACGAGCAGTACTTC.

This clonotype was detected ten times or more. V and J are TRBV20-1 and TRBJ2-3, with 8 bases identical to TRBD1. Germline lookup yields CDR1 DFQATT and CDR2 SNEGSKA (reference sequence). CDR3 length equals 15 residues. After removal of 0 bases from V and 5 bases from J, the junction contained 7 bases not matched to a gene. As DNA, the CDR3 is TGCAGTGCTAGAGACACAGGGGGATCTGAAGATACGCAGTATTTT. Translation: CSARDTGGSEDTQYF.

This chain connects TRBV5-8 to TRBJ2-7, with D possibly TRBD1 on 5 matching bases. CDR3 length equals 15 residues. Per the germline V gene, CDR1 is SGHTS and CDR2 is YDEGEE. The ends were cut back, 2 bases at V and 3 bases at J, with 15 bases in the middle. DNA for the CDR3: TGTGCCAGCAGCTTAGTCAGGGATGGGGACTACGAGCAGTACTTC. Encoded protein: CASSLVRDGDYEQYF.

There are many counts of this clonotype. The CDR3 DNA sequence: TGTGCCAGCAGTGCATCAGGGCAGCATTTT. Encoded protein: CASSASGQHF. This chain joins TRBV6-1 and TRBJ1-5, with D maybe TRBD1 (5 bases). This CDR3 is built from 10 residues. V was trimmed by 4 bases and J by 13 bases, leaving 8 bases between them. CDR1 MNHNS and CDR2 SASEGT come from the germline V gene.

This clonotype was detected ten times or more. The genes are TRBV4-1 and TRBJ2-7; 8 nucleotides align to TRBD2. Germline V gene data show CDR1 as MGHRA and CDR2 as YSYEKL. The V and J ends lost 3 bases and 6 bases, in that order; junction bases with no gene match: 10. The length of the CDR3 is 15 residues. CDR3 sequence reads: CASSQLGLALSEQYF. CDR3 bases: TGCGCCAGCAGCCAGCTCGGACTAGCTCTAAGCGAGCAGTACTTC.

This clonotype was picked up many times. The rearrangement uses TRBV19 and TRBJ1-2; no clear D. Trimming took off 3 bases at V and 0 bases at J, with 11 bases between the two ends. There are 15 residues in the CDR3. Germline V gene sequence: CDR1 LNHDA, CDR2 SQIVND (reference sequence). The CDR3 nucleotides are TGTGCCAGTAGTATGTATGTGACGGCTAACTATGGCTACACCTTC. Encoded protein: CASSMYVTANYGYTF.

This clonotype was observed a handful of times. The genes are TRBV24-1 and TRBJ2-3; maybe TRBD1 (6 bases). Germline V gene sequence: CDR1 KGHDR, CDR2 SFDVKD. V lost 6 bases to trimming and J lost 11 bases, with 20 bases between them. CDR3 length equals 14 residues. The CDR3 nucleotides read TGTGCCACCAGTAAGGGCAGAGGGGACAATGAGCAGTATTTT. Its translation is CATSKGRGDNEQYF.

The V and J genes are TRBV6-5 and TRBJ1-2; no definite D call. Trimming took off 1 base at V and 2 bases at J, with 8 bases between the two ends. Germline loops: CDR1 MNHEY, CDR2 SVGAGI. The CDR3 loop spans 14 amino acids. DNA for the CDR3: TGTGCCAGCAGTTACTGGACTCAGAACTATGGCTACACCTTC. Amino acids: CASSYWTQNYGYTF.

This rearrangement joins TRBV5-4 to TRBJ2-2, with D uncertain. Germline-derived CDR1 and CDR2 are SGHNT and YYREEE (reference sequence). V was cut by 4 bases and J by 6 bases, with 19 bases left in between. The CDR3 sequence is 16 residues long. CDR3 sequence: CASSRTVEIGAGELFF. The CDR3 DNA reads TGTGCCAGCAGCAGGACGGTGGAGATTGGCGCCGGGGAGCTGTTTTTT.

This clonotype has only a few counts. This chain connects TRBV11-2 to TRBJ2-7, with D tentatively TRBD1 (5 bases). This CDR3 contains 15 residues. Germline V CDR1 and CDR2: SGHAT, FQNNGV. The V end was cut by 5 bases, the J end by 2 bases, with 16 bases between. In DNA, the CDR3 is TGTGCCAGCAGCCCAACGACAGTGCCTACCTACGAGCAGTACTTC. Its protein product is CASSPTTVPTYEQYF.

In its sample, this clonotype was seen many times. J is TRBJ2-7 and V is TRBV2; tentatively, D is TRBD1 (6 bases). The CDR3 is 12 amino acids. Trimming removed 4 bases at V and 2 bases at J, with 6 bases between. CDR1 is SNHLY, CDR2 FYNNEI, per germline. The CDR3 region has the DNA TGTGCCAGCAGTGGGACAGCCTACGAGCAGTACTTC. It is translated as CASSGTAYEQYF.

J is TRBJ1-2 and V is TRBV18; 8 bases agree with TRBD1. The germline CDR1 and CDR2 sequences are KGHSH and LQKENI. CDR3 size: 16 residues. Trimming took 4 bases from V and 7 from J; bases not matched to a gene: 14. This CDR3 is CASSRGLGQGKGGYTF. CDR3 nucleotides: TGTGCCAGCTCACGTGGGTTAGGACAGGGTAAAGGTGGCTACACCTTC.